The entry that follows covers one T cell receptor (beta chain) sequence. Its antigen is not identified. TCRdb analysed the 5' RACE reads with MiXCR anew, one entry per CDR3 protein. The table has about 600,000 distinct CDR3 sequences, 20% to 25% seen once. This sample was taken from a study of T-cell memory formation after mild COVID-19. Study-level background: TCR clusters were mostly confined to one donor each. Study-wide results and limits: Pre-infection memory contained some responding clones, which suggested that cross-reactive memory had joined. Clonal second-wave expansions that peaked on day 37 had unconfirmed SARS-CoV-2 specificity.

Germline values: CDR1 DFQATT, CDR2 SNEGSKA (reference sequence). Trimming cost V 1 base and J 5 bases, with 6 bases left between them. The CDR3 runs to 11 residues. The receptor was isolated from an adult woman who had mild COVID-19 (a few samples of this study predate the infection). Cell type and time point are not known. The specimen sequenced was PBMCs or a T cell subset sorted from them (not recorded which). The genes are TRBV20-1 and TRBJ2-7; D is unclear. The CDR3: CSARGGNEQYF. CDR3 nucleotide sequence: TGCAGTGCTAGAGGGGGTAACGAGCAGTACTTC.